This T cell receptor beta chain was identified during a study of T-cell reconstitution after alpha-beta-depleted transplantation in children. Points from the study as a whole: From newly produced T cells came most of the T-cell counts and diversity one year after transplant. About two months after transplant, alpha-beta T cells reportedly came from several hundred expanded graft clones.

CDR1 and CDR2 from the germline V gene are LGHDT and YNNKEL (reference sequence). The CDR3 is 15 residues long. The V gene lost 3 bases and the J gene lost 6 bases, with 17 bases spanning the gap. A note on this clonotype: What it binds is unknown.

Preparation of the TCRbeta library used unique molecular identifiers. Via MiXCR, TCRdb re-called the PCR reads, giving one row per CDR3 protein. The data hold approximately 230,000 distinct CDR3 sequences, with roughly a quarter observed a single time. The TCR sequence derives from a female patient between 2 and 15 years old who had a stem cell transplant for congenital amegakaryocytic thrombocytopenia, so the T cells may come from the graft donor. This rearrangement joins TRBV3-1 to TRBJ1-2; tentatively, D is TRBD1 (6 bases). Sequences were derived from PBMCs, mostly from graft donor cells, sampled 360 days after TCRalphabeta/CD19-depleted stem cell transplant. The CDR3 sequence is CASSQAGTGANGYTF. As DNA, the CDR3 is TGTGCCAGCAGCCAGGCCGGGACGGGGGCTAATGGCTACACCTTC.